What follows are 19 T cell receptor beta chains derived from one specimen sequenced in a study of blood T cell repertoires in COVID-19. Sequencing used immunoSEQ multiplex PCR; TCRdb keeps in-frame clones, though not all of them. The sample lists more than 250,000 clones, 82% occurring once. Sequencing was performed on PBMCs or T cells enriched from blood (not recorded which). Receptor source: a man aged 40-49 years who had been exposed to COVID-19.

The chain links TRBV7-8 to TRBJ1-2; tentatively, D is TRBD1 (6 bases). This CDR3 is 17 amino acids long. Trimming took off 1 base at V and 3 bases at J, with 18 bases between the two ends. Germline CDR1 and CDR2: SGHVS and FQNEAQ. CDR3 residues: CASSLDMGRGKDYGYTF. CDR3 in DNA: TGTGCCAGCAGCTTAGACATGGGGAGGGGGAAGGACTATGGCTACACCTTC.

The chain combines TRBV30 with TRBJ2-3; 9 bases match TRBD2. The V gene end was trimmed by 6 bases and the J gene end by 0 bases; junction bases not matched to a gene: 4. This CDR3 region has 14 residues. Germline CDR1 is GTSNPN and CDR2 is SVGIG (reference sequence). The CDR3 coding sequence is TGTGCCTGCGGGACTAGCTCTAGCACAGATACGCAGTATTTT. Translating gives CACGTSSSTDTQYF.

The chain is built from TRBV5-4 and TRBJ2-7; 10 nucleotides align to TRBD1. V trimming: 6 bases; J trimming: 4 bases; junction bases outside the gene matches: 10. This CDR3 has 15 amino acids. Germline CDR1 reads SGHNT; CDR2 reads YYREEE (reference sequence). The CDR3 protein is CASTVGQGTSYEQYF. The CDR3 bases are TGTGCCAGCACCGTGGGACAGGGGACAAGTTACGAGCAGTACTTC.

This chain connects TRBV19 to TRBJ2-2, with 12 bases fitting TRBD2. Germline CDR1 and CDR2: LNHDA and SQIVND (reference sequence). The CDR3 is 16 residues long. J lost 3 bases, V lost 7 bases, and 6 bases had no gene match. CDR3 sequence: CASTPLAGGHTGELFF. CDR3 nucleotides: TGTGCCAGTACCCCACTAGCGGGAGGACACACCGGGGAGCTGTTTTTT.

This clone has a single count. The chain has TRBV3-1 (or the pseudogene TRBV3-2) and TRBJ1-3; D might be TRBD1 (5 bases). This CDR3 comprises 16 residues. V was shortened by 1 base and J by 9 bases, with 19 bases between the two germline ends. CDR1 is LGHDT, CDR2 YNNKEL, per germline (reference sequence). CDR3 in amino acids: CASSQGQGIRRGTIYF. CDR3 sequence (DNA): TGTGCCAGCAGCCAAGGACAAGGGATAAGGAGGGGCACCATATATTTT.

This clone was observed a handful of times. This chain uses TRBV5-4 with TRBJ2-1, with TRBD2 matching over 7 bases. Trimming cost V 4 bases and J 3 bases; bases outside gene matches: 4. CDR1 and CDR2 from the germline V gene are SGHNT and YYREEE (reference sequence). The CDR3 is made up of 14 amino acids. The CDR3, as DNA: TGTGCCAGCAGCCCCCCGGGAGGCTACAATGAGCAGTTCTTC. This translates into CASSPPGGYNEQFF.

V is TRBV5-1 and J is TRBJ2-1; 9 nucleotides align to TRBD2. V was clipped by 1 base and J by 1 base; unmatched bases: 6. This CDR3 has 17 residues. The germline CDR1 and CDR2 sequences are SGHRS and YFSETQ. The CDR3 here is CASSLSRAGGSYNEQFF. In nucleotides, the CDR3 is TGCGCCAGCAGCTTGTCGCGAGCGGGAGGTTCCTACAATGAGCAGTTCTTC. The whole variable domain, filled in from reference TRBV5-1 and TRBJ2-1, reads KAGVTQTPRYLIKTRGQQVTLSCSPISGHRSVSWYQQTPGQGLQFLFEYFSETQRNKGNFPGRFSGRQFSNSRSEMNVSTLELGDSALYLCASSLSRAGGSYNEQFFGPGTRLTVL.

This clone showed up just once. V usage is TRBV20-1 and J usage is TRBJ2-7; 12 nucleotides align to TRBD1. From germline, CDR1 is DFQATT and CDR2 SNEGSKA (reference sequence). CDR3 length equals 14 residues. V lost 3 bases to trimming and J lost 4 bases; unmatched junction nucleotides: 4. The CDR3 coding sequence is TGCAGTGCTAGTGGGACAGGGGGCGCTTACGAGCAGTACTTC. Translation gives CSASGTGGAYEQYF.

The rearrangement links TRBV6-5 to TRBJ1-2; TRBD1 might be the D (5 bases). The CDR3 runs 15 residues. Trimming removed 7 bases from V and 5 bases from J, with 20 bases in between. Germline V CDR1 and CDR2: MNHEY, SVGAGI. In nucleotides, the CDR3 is TGTGCCAGCACCCTCACGGGGGAGGGACTTTATGGCTACACCTTC. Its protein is CASTLTGEGLYGYTF.

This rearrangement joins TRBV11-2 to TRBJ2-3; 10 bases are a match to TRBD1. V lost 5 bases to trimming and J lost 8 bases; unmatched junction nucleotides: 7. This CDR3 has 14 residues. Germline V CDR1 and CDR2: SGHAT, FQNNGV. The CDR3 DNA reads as TGTGCCAGCAGCCCCGGACAGGGGGGATTTACGCAGTATTTT. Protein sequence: CASSPGQGGFTQYF.

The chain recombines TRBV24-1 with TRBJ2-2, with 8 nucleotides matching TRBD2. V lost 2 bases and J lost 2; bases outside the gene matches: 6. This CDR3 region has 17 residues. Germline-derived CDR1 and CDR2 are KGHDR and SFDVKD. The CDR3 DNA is TGTGCCACCAGTGATTCCACTAGCGGTTATAACACCGGGGAGCTGTTTTTT. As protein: CATSDSTSGYNTGELFF.

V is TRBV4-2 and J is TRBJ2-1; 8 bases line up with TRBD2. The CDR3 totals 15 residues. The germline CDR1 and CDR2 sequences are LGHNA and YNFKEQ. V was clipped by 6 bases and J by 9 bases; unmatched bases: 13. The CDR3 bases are TGTGCCAGCAGGATCGGGAGGGCCCTTGCAAGTGAGCAGTTCTTC. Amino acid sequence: CASRIGRALASEQFF.

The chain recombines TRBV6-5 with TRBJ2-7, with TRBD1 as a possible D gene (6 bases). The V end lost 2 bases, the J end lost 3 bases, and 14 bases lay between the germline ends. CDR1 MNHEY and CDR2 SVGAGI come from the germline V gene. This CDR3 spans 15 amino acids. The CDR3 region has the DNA TGTGCCAGCAGTTACAGCGGACAGCCCGACTACGAGCAGTACTTC. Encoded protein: CASSYSGQPDYEQYF.

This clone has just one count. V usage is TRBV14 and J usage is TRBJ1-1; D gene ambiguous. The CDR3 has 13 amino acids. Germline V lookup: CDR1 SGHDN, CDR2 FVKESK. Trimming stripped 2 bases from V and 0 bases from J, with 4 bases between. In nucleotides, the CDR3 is TGTGCCAGCAGCCAAAACATGAACACTGAAGCTTTCTTT. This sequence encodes CASSQNMNTEAFF.

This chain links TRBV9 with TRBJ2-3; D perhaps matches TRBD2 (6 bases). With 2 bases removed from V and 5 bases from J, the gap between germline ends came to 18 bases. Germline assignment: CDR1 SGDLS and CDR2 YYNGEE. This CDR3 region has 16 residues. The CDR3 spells CASSVGAGKGRDTQYF. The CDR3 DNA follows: TGTGCCAGCAGCGTCGGTGCGGGAAAGGGGAGAGATACGCAGTATTTT.

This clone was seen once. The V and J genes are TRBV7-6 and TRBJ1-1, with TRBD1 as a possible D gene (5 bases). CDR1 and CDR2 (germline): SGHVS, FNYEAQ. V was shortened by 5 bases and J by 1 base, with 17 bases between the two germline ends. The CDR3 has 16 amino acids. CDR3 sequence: CASSTSVQERNTEAFF. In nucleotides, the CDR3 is TGTGCCAGCAGCACTAGCGTACAGGAGAGGAACACTGAAGCTTTCTTT.

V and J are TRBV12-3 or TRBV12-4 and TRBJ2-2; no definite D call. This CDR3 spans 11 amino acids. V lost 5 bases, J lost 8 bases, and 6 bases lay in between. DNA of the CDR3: TGTGCCAGCAGTCGTCGTGGGGAGCTGTTTTTT. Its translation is CASSRRGELFF.

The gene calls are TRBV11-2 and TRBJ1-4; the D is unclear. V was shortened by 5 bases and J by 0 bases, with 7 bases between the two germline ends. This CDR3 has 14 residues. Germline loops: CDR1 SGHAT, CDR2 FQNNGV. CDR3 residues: CASSPRATNEKLFF. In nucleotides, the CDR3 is TGTGCCAGCAGCCCCCGGGCAACTAATGAAAAACTGTTTTTT.

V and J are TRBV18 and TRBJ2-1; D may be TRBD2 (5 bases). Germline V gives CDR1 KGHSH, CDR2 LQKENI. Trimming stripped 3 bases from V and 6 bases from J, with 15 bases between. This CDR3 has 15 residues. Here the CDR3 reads CASSPARPAGNEQFF. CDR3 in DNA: TGTGCCAGCTCACCGGCTAGGCCCGCGGGCAATGAGCAGTTCTTC.